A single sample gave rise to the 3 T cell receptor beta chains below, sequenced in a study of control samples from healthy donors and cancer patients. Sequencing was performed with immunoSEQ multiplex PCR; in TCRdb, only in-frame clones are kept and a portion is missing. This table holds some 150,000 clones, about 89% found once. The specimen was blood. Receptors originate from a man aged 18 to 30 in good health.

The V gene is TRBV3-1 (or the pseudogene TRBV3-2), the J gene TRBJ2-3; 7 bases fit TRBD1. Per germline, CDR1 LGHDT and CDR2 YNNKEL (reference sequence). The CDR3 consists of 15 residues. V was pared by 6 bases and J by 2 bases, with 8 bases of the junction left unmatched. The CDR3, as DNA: TGTGCCAGCAGTGGGACAGTCCAAGCCACAGATACGCAGTATTTT. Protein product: CASSGTVQATDTQYF.

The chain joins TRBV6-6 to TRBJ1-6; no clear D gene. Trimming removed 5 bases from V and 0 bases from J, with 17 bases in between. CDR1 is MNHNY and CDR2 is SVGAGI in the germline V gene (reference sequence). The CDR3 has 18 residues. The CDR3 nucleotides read TGTGCCAGCAGTCCCCCCCCCGGGGTAGGCTCCTATAATTCACCCCTCCACTTT. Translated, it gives CASSPPPGVGSYNSPLHF.

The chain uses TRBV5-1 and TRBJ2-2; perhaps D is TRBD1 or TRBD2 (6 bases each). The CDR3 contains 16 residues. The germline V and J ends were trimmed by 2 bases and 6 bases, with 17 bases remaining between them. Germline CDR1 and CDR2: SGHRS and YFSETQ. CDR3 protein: CASSLMGGVESGELFF. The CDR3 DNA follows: TGCGCCAGCAGCTTAATGGGGGGCGTAGAATCCGGGGAGCTGTTTTTT. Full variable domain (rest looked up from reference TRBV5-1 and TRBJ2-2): KAGVTQTPRYLIKTRGQQVTLSCSPISGHRSVSWYQQTPGQGLQFLFEYFSETQRNKGNFPGRFSGRQFSNSRSEMNVSTLELGDSALYLCASSLMGGVESGELFFGEGSRLTVL.